This entry describes one T cell receptor (beta chain). Survey level was the resolution at which the v3.0 immunoSEQ assay ran. TCRdb keeps only in-frame clones here, not all; method: immunoSEQ multiplex PCR. The table shows 20,000 to 25,000 clones, with 80% to 90% occurring only once. The record originates from a study of long-term antiretroviral therapy in people with HIV. The sequence was collected from a man aged 18 to 29 with HIV. The specimen was unsorted PBMCs, collected 0.1 years before starting antiretroviral therapy.

CDR3 sequence (DNA): TGTGCCAGCAGTTCACAGACGACGGGGGAGACCCAGTACTTC. This encodes CASSSQTTGETQYF. The rearrangement uses TRBV6-6 and TRBJ2-5, with D perhaps matching TRBD2 (5 bases). Trimming pared 4 bases from V and 5 bases from J, leaving 14 bases between. The CDR3 spans 14 residues. Germline V gene data show CDR1 as MNHNY and CDR2 as SVGAGI (reference sequence).